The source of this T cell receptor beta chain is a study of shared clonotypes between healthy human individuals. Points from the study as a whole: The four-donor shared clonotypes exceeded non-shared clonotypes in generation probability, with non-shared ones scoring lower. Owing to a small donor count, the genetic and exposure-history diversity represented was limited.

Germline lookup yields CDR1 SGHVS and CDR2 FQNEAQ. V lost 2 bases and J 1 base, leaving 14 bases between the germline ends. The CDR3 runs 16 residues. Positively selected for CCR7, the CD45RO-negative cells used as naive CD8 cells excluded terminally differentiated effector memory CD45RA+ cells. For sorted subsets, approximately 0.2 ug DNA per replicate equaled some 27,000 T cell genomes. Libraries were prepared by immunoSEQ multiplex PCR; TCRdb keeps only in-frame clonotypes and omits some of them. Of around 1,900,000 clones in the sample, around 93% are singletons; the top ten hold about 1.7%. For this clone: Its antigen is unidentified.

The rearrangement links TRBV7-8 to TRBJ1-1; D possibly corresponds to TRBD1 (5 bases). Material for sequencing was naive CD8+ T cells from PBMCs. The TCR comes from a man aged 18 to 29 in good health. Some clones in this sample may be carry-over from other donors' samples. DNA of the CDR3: TGTGCCAGCAGCTTATCGGGGGGAGGTTGGAACACTGAAGCTTTCTTT. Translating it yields CASSLSGGGWNTEAFF. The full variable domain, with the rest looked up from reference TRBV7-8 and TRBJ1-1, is GAGVSQSPRYKVAKRGQDVALRCDPISGHVSLFWYQQALGQGPEFLTYFQNEAQLDKSGLPSDRFFAERPEGSVSTLKIQRTQQEDSAVYLCASSLSGGGWNTEAFFGQGTRLTVV.